A selection of T cell receptor beta chains follows, all from one sample in a study of T cells in localized non-small cell lung cancer. Profiling relied on immunoSEQ multiplex PCR, and the TCRdb table lists in-frame clones only, not all of them. In the table there are about 30,000 clones, about 88% of which are singletons. Sample: peripheral blood, taken before any cancer treatment. The receptors shown here come from an older female donor with stage I lung adenocarcinoma. Each CDR3 is given with its conserved first and last residue. The D gene is left open where the match is weak. The size entry is marked missing in some rows and otherwise reads once, few, many or a size class.

v_call,j_call,d_call,clone_size,cdr3_nt,cdr3_aa
TRBV27,TRBJ1-1,.,.,TGTGCCAGCAGTCCCAACAGACAGTGGGTAAGCACTGAAGCTTTCTTT,CASSPNRQWVSTEAFF
TRBV6-1,TRBJ1-5,.,.,TGTGCCAGCATGGACAGTAGCAATCAGCCCCAGCATTTT,CASMDSSNQPQHF
TRBV6-4,TRBJ2-7,.,once,TGTGCCAGCAGGGAGGTAGCCCTAAGCTCCTACGAGCAGTACTTC,CASREVALSSYEQYF
TRBV4-1,TRBJ1-1,.,.,TGCGCCAGCAGCCGCGGGGTTAGGGGCACTGAAGCTTTCTTT,CASSRGVRGTEAFF
TRBV4-1,TRBJ2-6,TRBD1,few,TGCGCCAGCAGCCAAGATGAGGGGGCGGGGGCCAACGTCCTGACTTTC,CASSQDEGAGANVLTF
TRBV4-1,TRBJ1-3,.,.,TGCGCCAGCAGCGCTGGCCTGTCCGGAAACACCATATATTTT,CASSAGLSGNTIYF
TRBV11-2,TRBJ2-7,TRBD2,.,TGTGCCAGCAGCTCGGGACTAGCGGGGGCGGAGCAGTACTTC,CASSSGLAGAEQYF
TRBV5-4,TRBJ1-3,TRBD1,once,TGTGCCAGCAGCTTGGGAGGGACAGCTGGAAACACCATATATTTT,CASSLGGTAGNTIYF
TRBV30,TRBJ1-1,.,.,TGTGCCTGGAGTGTCGCGGGGAACACTGAAGCTTTCTTT,CAWSVAGNTEAFF
TRBV5-1,TRBJ2-3,TRBD2,.,TGCGCCAGCAACCCGACTAGCGGGTTTTTCATGGATACGCAGTATTTT,CASNPTSGFFMDTQYF
TRBV27,TRBJ1-5,.,once,TGTGCCAGCAGTTTTACACCGACTAGGAGTCAGCCCCAGCATTTT,CASSFTPTRSQPQHF
TRBV30,TRBJ2-3,TRBD2,.,TGTGCCTGGAGTGTAGGGGACTACTCTAGCACAGATACGCAGTATTTT,CAWSVGDYSSTDTQYF
TRBV7-8,TRBJ1-6,.,.,TGTGCCAGCAGCTTATATGGCAGGGGTTCCTATAATTCACCCCTCCACTTT,CASSLYGRGSYNSPLHF
TRBV9,TRBJ2-2,.,.,TGTGCCAGCAACCCCGGGAGATTGAACACCGGGGAGCTGTTTTTT,CASNPGRLNTGELFF
TRBV7-6,TRBJ1-2,.,.,TGTGCCAGCAGCTTAGCAGGGCAGGGGTTCGCTTACACCTTC,CASSLAGQGFAYTF
TRBV7-6,TRBJ1-1,.,.,TGTGCCAGCAGCTCTACTCTGAACACTGAAGCTTTCTTT,CASSSTLNTEAFF
TRBV14,TRBJ2-7,TRBD2,.,TGTGCCAGCAGCCAACCATCCTTGACTAGCGGGGTATCCTACGAGCAGTACTTC,CASSQPSLTSGVSYEQYF
TRBV5-5,TRBJ2-5,TRBD2,.,TGTGCCAGCAGCTTGGCGGCGGGAGTGGAGACCCAGTACTTC,CASSLAAGVETQYF
TRBV7-8,TRBJ2-7,.,.,TGTGCCAGCAGCCCCTCTTTAGACGTCTACGAGCAGTACTTC,CASSPSLDVYEQYF
TRBV7-2,TRBJ2-1,TRBD2,.,TGTGCCAGCAGCCGCACTAGCGACTCCTACAATGAGCAGTTCTTC,CASSRTSDSYNEQFF